The clone carrying this T cell receptor beta chain appeared a few times. Authors' data handling: Estimated nucleated cell counts came from reference gene primer amplification. TCRdb's copy holds only in-frame clones and misses some; the assay was immunoSEQ multiplex PCR. V and J calls and clone size come straight from that table; D and trimming were deduced from the DNA. This sample has some 140,000 clones, with 70% to 80% found just once. This entry belongs to a study of blood T cell repertoires in COVID-19. In the study overall: Samples taken during acute and convalescent COVID-19 were collected in the United States, Italy and Spain. The cDNA or gDNA used as material had been derived from T cells, B-cell-depleted T cells, or PBMCs.

Germline V gene data show CDR1 as MNHNY and CDR2 as SVGAGI (reference sequence). The CDR3 length is 14 residues. Germline trimming cut 5 bases from V and 10 bases from J; bases unmatched to any gene: 4. Sequenced: peripheral blood. The gene calls are TRBV6-6 and TRBJ1-6, with 11 nucleotides matching TRBD1. This TCR came from a woman in her seventies with COVID-19, enrolled during active disease. The DNA of the CDR3 is TGTGCCAGCAGTGGGGGACAGGGGGGATCACCCCTCCACTTT. Translation gives CASSGGQGGSPLHF.